The clone carrying this T cell receptor (beta chain) was counted a single time. What it recognizes is unknown. Using its own MiXCR run on the 5' RACE reads, TCRdb lists one record per CDR3 protein. The repertoire includes about 470,000 distinct CDR3 sequences, 15% to 20% of them detected once, and more than 9% sits in the top ten. The sample originates from a study of T-cell memory formation after mild COVID-19. Regarding the study as a whole: Day 15 to 85 contracting clones showed balanced CD4/CD8; later expanders leaned CD4+. That cross-reactive memory joined was suggested by some responding clones appearing in pre-infection memory.

V shed 5 bases and J 7 bases; nucleotides not matched to a gene: 11. The CDR3 sequence is 14 residues long. Germline V gene sequence: CDR1 DFQATT, CDR2 SNEGSKA (reference sequence). The clonotype was recovered from an adult woman who had mild COVID-19 (a few samples of this study predate the infection). Cell type and time point are not known. Sequencing was performed on PBMCs or a T cell subset sorted from them (not recorded which). V usage is TRBV20-1 and J usage is TRBJ2-7, with TRBD2 matching 10 bases. The CDR3 DNA reads as TGCAGTGCTGCGCTAGCGGGAGCCCCTCTGGAGCAGTACTTC. Protein sequence: CSAALAGAPLEQYF.